Following are 6 T cell receptor beta chains from one sample sequenced in a study of blood T cells in healthy people across ages. With a J-beta primer mix and a sample-barcoded 5' primer, a second PCR ran about 7 to 12 cycles. TCRdb re-called the 5' RACE reads with MiXCR, one entry per CDR3 protein. The table records about 930,000 distinct CDR3 sequences, about 28% of them present only once. The data also belong to a second study, concerning T cells of mothers and their children.

Sequenced input: blood. These receptors were collected from a woman aged 40 to 50 in good health.

A word on this clonotype: The germline gene is not matched at one end of the junction; a read error may be the cause. This sequence joins TRBV19 and TRBJ2-1, with D perhaps matching TRBD2 (5 bases). CDR1 is LNHDA, CDR2 SQIVND, per germline (reference sequence). The CDR3 has 15 residues. The CDR3 spells CTSSIVAGPYNEQFF. The CDR3 bases are TGTACCAGTAGTATAGTGGCGGGCCCCTACAATGAGCAGTTCTTC.

This clonotype was recorded a few times. The gene calls are TRBV5-1 and TRBJ1-2; TRBD1 might be the D (6 bases). This CDR3 spans 14 amino acids. Germline V gene data show CDR1 as SGHRS and CDR2 as YFSETQ. With 0 bases removed from V and 4 bases from J, the gap between germline ends came to 10 bases. CDR3 bases: TGCGCCAGCAGCTTGGGACAGGAAGTCTATGGCTACACCTTC. It specifies CASSLGQEVYGYTF.

This clonotype was recorded a few times. The V and J genes are TRBV7-2 and TRBJ2-3; D perhaps matches TRBD1 (5 bases). Germline V gives CDR1 SGHTA, CDR2 FQGNSA. Trimming cost V 1 base and J 1 base, with 12 bases left between them. The CDR3 length is 16 residues. CDR3 sequence reads: CASSLEPGPGTDTQYF. CDR3 in DNA: TGTGCCAGCAGCTTAGAACCAGGGCCCGGCACAGATACGCAGTATTTT.

This clonotype turned up a few times. This chain uses TRBV6-6 with TRBJ2-3, with D tentatively TRBD2 (5 bases). V dropped 2 bases and J dropped 8 bases, with 14 bases sitting between them. This CDR3 comprises 14 residues. Per germline, CDR1 MNHNY and CDR2 SVGAGI (reference sequence). CDR3 region: CASSYPSDRGTQYF. The CDR3 DNA is TGTGCCAGCAGTTACCCGAGTGACCGGGGTACGCAGTATTTT.

The V gene is TRBV6-2 or TRBV6-3, the J gene TRBJ2-1, with 9 bases lining up with TRBD2. This CDR3 region has 11 residues. Trimming cost V 11 bases and J 12 bases; bases outside gene matches: 8. CDR1 and CDR2 from the germline V gene are MNHEY and SVGEGT. CDR3 nucleotide sequence: TGTGCCGGCACGGGACTAGCTGTGCAGTTCTTC. This codes for CAGTGLAVQFF.

The V gene is TRBV12-3 or TRBV12-4, the J gene TRBJ2-3; D is perhaps TRBD2 (6 bases). Trimming took 6 bases from V and 11 from J, leaving 21 bases between them. The CDR3 runs to 14 residues. CDR3 sequence: CASSPGGATDVQYF. CDR3 nucleotide sequence: TGTGCCAGCAGCCCTGGAGGGGCCACAGATGTGCAGTATTTT.